The 22 T cell receptor beta chains listed next were all sequenced from one sample in a study of blood T cell repertoires in COVID-19. Method: immunoSEQ multiplex PCR; TCRdb's copy keeps in-frame clones and lacks some. Here the sample spans 150,000 or so clones, roughly nine tenths being singletons. Material for sequencing was peripheral blood. The receptors originated from a man between 18 and 35 years old with COVID-19, enrolled during active disease.

The gene calls are TRBV27 and TRBJ2-2, with 11 bases aligning to TRBD2. The CDR3 is 16 amino acids. Germline V CDR1 and CDR2: MNHEY, SMNVEV (reference sequence). V dropped 7 bases and J dropped 1; count of bases not matched to a gene: 5. The CDR3 DNA reads as TGTGCCAGCACCACAGGACTAGCGGGGAACACCGGGGAGCTGTTTTTT. Translated, it gives CASTTGLAGNTGELFF.

The chain recombines TRBV9 with TRBJ1-2; maybe TRBD1 (6 bases). The germline CDR1 and CDR2 sequences are SGDLS and YYNGEE. CDR3 size: 14 residues. Trimming shortened V by 6 bases and J by 0 bases, and 12 bases separated the two germline ends. The chain's CDR3 is CASTRDTANYGYTF. The CDR3 DNA reads as TGTGCCAGCACCCGGGACACCGCTAACTATGGCTACACCTTC.

The chain carries TRBV27 and TRBJ1-1, with TRBD1 matching over 11 bases. Germline loops: CDR1 MNHEY, CDR2 SMNVEV (reference sequence). With V trimmed by 6 bases and J by 4 bases, 10 bases remained unmatched. The CDR3 totals 16 residues. Here the CDR3 reads CASSLLTGTGGTEAFF. The DNA for the CDR3 is TGTGCCAGCAGCCTCCTTACCGGGACAGGGGGCACTGAAGCTTTCTTT.

This chain joins TRBV19 and TRBJ2-7; 13 bases line up with TRBD2. Looked up from germline, CDR1 is LNHDA and CDR2 is SQIVND (reference sequence). The trim removed 0 bases at V and 5 bases at J, leaving 7 bases unmatched. The CDR3 has 17 amino acids. In nucleotides, the CDR3 is TGTGCCAGTAGTATAGATCTCTCCGGGACTAGCGGGAACGAGCAGTACTTC. Amino acid sequence: CASSIDLSGTSGNEQYF.

This rearrangement joins TRBV3-1 (or the pseudogene TRBV3-2) to TRBJ2-2, with D possibly TRBD2 on 6 matching bases. The CDR3 contains 16 residues. Looked up from germline, CDR1 is LGHDT and CDR2 is YNNKEL (reference sequence). V shed 2 bases and J shed 0 bases, with 10 bases lying between them. The CDR3 DNA is TGTGCCAGCAGCCAACCGTGGGGGGCGAACACCGGGGAGCTGTTTTTT. Its protein is CASSQPWGANTGELFF.

The chain uses TRBV18 and TRBJ1-3, with TRBD1 as a possible D gene (6 bases). In germline, CDR1 is KGHSH, CDR2 LQKENI. The CDR3 covers 17 residues. V lost 3 bases to trimming and J lost 0 bases, with 15 bases between them. The CDR3 DNA is TGTGCCAGCTCACCGGAGGACAGTGCCGTCTCTGGAAACACCATATATTTT. The encoded protein is CASSPEDSAVSGNTIYF.

The J gene is TRBJ2-2, the V gene TRBV27, with D perhaps matching TRBD1 (5 bases). The V gene lost 1 base and the J gene lost 4 bases, with 13 bases spanning the gap. The CDR3 loop spans 16 amino acids. CDR1 and CDR2 (germline): MNHEY, SMNVEV (reference sequence). The CDR3 nucleotides read TGTGCCAGCAGTTTATATAGGGGAATTAGCACCGGGGAGCTGTTTTTT. The encoded protein is CASSLYRGISTGELFF.

A few counts support this clone. This CDR3 is also generated by other DNA sequences in the sample. This sequence joins TRBV12-3 or TRBV12-4 and TRBJ2-2; D not certain. The CDR3 spans 13 residues. V was cut by 2 bases and J by 1 base, with 2 bases left in between. The CDR3 is CASSLQNTGELFF. As DNA, the CDR3 is TGTGCCAGCAGTTTACAGAACACCGGGGAGCTGTTTTTT.

This chain uses TRBV5-4 with TRBJ2-5, with TRBD2 matching over 10 bases. The CDR3 has 16 residues. V dropped 4 bases and J dropped 5; count of bases not matched to a gene: 11. Germline V lookup: CDR1 SGHNT, CDR2 YYREEE (reference sequence). The CDR3 coding sequence is TGTGCCAGCAGCCCCCGGGCTAGCGGGGGTTGGGAGACCCAGTACTTC. Translating it yields CASSPRASGGWETQYF.

The V call is TRBV7-9, the J call TRBJ1-2; weak D call: TRBD1 (5 bases). The V end lost 1 base, the J end lost 1 base, and 16 bases lay between the germline ends. The length of the CDR3 is 17 residues. Germline V gene data show CDR1 as SEHNR and CDR2 as FQNEAQ (reference sequence). CDR3: CASSLVGVAGINYGYTF. Here the CDR3 DNA reads TGTGCCAGCAGCTTAGTTGGCGTGGCAGGGATTAACTATGGCTACACCTTC.

The genes are TRBV30 and TRBJ1-2, with D unclear. CDR1 and CDR2 (germline): GTSNPN, SVGIG (reference sequence). The CDR3 totals 11 residues. V was clipped by 7 bases and J by 8 bases, with 14 bases between them. The CDR3 sequence is CASGWQRGYTF. For the CDR3, the DNA is TGTGCCTCAGGATGGCAGCGGGGCTACACCTTC.

The chain carries TRBV4-1 and TRBJ2-1, with a tentative D call TRBD1 (6 bases). The CDR3 runs to 15 residues. Trimming shortened V by 7 bases and J by 6 bases, and 19 bases separated the two germline ends. Germline V gene data show CDR1 as MGHRA and CDR2 as YSYEKL. Here the CDR3 reads CASTSNRVRPNEQFF. As DNA, the CDR3 is TGCGCCAGCACCTCAAACAGGGTACGACCCAATGAGCAGTTCTTC.

V gene TRBV5-4 combines with J gene TRBJ2-1, with D unclear. Germline V gives CDR1 SGHNT, CDR2 YYREEE (reference sequence). Trimming shortened V by 2 bases and J by 4 bases, and 10 bases separated the two germline ends. CDR3 size: 14 residues. The CDR3 sequence is CASSLVGPYNEQFF. In nucleotides, the CDR3 is TGTGCCAGCAGCTTAGTCGGTCCATACAATGAGCAGTTCTTC.

The J gene is TRBJ2-7, the V gene TRBV6-2 or TRBV6-3, with 11 bases identical to TRBD2. V lost 5 bases to trimming and J lost 4 bases; unmatched junction nucleotides: 7. In germline, CDR1 is MNHEY, CDR2 SVGEGT. This CDR3 spans 15 amino acids. The CDR3 here is CASSILAGGRYEQYF. Here the CDR3 DNA reads TGTGCCAGCAGTATCCTAGCGGGAGGCCGATACGAGCAGTACTTC.

The genes are TRBV27 and TRBJ1-1; 10 bases fit TRBD1. Germline CDR1 is MNHEY and CDR2 is SMNVEV (reference sequence). J lost 5 bases, V lost 6 bases, and 3 bases had no gene match. This CDR3 spans 13 amino acids. CDR3 loop: CASRTGGITEAFF. DNA of the CDR3: TGTGCCAGCAGGACAGGGGGCATAACTGAAGCTTTCTTT.

A few counts support this clone. The gene calls are TRBV6-5 and TRBJ2-1; 7 positions agree with TRBD2. The J segment lost 9 bases and the V segment lost 0 bases, leaving 8 bases of the junction unmatched. Germline CDR1 and CDR2: MNHEY and SVGAGI. This CDR3 region has 15 residues. In DNA form, the CDR3 reads TGTGCCAGCAGTTACTCTGGCGGGAGTTTTTCTGAGCAGTTCTTC. Protein product: CASSYSGGSFSEQFF.

The rearrangement links TRBV15 to TRBJ1-2; a possible D gene is TRBD1 (5 bases). V dropped 0 bases and J dropped 5 bases, with 13 bases sitting between them. There are 15 residues in the CDR3. Germline-derived CDR1 and CDR2 are LNHNV and YYDKDF (reference sequence). CDR3 nucleotides: TGTGCCACCAGCAGAGATCCCGGGGGAGAGTATGGCTACACCTTC. Its translation is CATSRDPGGEYGYTF.

The chain recombines TRBV4-1 with TRBJ2-7; D might be TRBD1 (6 bases). Between the trimmed V and J ends, which lost 4 bases and 6 bases, there was a span of 19 bases. The CDR3 length is 15 residues. The V gene's germline CDR1 is MGHRA and CDR2 YSYEKL. CDR3 nucleotide sequence: TGCGCCAGCAGCCGAGGGGCCCCAACAGGGCGCGAGCAGTACTTC. Its protein is CASSRGAPTGREQYF.

This chain connects TRBV5-8 to TRBJ2-5; D not resolved. CDR3 length equals 14 residues. The germline gives CDR1 SGHTS, CDR2 YDEGEE. The V gene lost 1 base and the J gene lost 1 base, with 8 bases spanning the gap. The CDR3, as DNA: TGTGCCAGCAGCTTGAGGCAGGTCCAAGAGACCCAGTACTTC. Its protein is CASSLRQVQETQYF.

The genes are TRBV12-5 and TRBJ2-1, with D unclear. CDR1 and CDR2 (germline): LGHNT, FRNRAP. Trimming stripped 3 bases from V and 4 bases from J, with 10 bases between. The CDR3 is made up of 14 amino acids. CDR3 residues: CASGFDPGYNEQFF. The CDR3 DNA reads as TGTGCTAGTGGTTTTGATCCGGGTTACAATGAGCAGTTCTTC.

This rearrangement joins TRBV19 to TRBJ2-1; 9 bases line up with TRBD1. V dropped 4 bases and J dropped 7; count of bases not matched to a gene: 2. Germline-derived CDR1 and CDR2 are LNHDA and SQIVND (reference sequence). The CDR3 has 13 residues. The DNA of the CDR3 is TGTGCCAGTAGTACGGACAGGGGTAATGAGCAGTTCTTC. Its translation: CASSTDRGNEQFF.

V is TRBV5-4 and J is TRBJ1-1, with D possibly TRBD1 on 5 matching bases. The ends were cut back, 7 bases at V and 5 bases at J, with 18 bases in the middle. Looked up from germline, CDR1 is SGHNT and CDR2 is YYREEE (reference sequence). The CDR3 length is 14 residues. The CDR3: CASSLPGGGTEAFF. CDR3 DNA: TGTGCCAGCTCACTACCGGGGGGAGGTACTGAAGCTTTCTTT.